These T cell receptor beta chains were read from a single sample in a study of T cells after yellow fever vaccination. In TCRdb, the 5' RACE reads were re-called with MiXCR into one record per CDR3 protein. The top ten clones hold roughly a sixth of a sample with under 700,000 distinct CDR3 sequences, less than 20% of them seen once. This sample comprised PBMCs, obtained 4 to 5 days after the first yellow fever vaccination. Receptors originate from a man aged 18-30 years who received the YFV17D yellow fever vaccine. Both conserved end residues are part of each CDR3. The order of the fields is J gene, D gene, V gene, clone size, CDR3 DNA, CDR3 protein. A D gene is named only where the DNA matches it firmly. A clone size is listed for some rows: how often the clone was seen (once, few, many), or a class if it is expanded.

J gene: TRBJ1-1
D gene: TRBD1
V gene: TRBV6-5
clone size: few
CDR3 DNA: TGTGCCAGCAGATTTGGACAGGGAAAAGCTTTCTTT
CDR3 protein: CASRFGQGKAFF

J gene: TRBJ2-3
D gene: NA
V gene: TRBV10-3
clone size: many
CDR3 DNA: TGTGCCATCAGCCTGGGGGGGCTTCGAGCGGGGAGGGCGGATACGCAGTATTTT
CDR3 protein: CAISLGGLRAGRADTQYF

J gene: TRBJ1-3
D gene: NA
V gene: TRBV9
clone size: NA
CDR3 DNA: TGTACCAGCAGCGTGTTCCCCGAAGCAGGGACAACTGGAAACACCATATATTTT
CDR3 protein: CTSSVFPEAGTTGNTIYF

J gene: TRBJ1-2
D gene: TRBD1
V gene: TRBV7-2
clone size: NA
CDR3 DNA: TGTGCCAGCAGCTTTAACACAGGGGGCGGTTATGGCTACACCTTC
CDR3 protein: CASSFNTGGGYGYTF

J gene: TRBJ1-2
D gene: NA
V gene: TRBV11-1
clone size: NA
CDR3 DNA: TGTGCCAGCAGGCGCGACCAGGCCTATGGCTACACCTTC
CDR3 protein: CASRRDQAYGYTF

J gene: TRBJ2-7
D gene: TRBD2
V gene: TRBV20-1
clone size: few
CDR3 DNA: TGCAGCGCTAGCACGGGAGGGGGGCTTGGCTACGAGCAGTACTTC
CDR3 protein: CSASTGGGLGYEQYF

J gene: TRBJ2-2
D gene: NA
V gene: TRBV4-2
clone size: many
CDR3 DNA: TGTGCCAGCAGCCAAGTGGAGGGGAACACCGGGGAGCTGTTTTTT
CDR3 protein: CASSQVEGNTGELFF

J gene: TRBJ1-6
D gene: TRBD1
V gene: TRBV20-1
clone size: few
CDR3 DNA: TGCAGTGCCCGCCCCGACAGGGTGTCACCCCTCCACTTT
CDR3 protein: CSARPDRVSPLHF

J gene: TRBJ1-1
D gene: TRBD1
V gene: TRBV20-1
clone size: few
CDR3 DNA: TGCAGAGCCCCGAAGGGGGCGGGTTTAGAAGCTTTCTTT
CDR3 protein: CRAPKGAGLEAFF

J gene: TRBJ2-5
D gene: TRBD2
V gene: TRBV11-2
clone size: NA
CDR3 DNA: TGTGCCAGCAGCATCCAGCGGGGCAACCAAGAGACCCAGTACTTC
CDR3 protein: CASSIQRGNQETQYF

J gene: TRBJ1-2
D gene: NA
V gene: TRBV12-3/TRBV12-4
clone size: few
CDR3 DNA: TGTGCCAGCACCCGACTCGGGAGCGGCTACACCTTC
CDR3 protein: CASTRLGSGYTF

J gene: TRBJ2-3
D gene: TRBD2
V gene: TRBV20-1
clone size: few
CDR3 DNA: TGCAGTGCTAGACCTACCCTAGCGGGGGGCCACGGAGATACGCAGTATTTT
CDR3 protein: CSARPTLAGGHGDTQYF

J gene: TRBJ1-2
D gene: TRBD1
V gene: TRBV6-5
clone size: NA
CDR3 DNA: TGTGCCAGCAGTTACGTGACAGGGGTTTTCCCCTATGGCTACACCTTC
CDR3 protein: CASSYVTGVFPYGYTF

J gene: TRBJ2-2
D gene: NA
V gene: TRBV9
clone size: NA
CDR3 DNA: TGTGCCAGCAGCGCCCAGGGGCTTAACACCGGGGAGCTGTTTTTT
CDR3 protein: CASSAQGLNTGELFF

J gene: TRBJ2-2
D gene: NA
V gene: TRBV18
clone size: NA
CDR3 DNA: TGTGCCAGCTCACCAGCTACCGCACAGGAAACGAACACCGGGGAGCTGTTTTTT
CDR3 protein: CASSPATAQETNTGELFF

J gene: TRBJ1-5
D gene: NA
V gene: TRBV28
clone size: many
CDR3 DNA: TGTGCCAGCAACAGGTACGGCAATCAGCCCCAGCATTTT
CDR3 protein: CASNRYGNQPQHF

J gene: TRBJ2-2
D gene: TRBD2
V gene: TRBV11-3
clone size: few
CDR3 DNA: TGTGCCAGCAGCTTAGGAAGACTAGCGGGCTCTAGCATTCCGAACACCGGGGAGCTGTTTTTT
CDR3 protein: CASSLGRLAGSSIPNTGELFF

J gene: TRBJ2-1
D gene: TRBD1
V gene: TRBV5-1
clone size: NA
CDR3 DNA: TGCGCCAGCAGCCAGAAAGGGACAGGGGATCTGAATGAGCAGTTCTTC
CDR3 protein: CASSQKGTGDLNEQFF

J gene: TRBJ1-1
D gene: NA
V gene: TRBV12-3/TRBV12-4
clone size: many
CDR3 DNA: TGTGCCAGCAGTCCGAGGGGATCTTGGACTGAAGCTTTCTTT
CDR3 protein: CASSPRGSWTEAFF

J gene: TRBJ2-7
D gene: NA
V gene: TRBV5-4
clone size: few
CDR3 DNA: TGTGCCAGCAGCTTGGTTAGTATAGGGCGGCCGAGCGAGCAGTACTTC
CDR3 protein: CASSLVSIGRPSEQYF

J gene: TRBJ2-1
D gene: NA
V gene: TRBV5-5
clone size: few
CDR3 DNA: TGTGCCAGCACCCCCGGGGGCTCGAACCCCTACAATGAGCAGTTCTTC
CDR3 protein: CASTPGGSNPYNEQFF

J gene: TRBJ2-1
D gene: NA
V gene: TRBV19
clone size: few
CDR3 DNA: TGTGCCAGTAGTACACTCGGTCAGGGGCAGAATGAGCAGTTCTTC
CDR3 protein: CASSTLGQGQNEQFF

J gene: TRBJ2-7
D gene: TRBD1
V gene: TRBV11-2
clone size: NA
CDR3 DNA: TGTGCCAGCAGCCCATGGACAGGTTACAACGAGCAGTACTTC
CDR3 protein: CASSPWTGYNEQYF

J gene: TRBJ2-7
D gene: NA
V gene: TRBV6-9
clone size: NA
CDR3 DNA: TGTGCCAGCAGTTTTTCTGAAAACAGCTCCTACGAGCAGTACTTC
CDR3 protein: CASSFSENSSYEQYF

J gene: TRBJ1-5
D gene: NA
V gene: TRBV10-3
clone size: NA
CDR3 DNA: TGTGCCACCGGGAGCCAAGGGAGCAATCAGCCCCAGCATTTT
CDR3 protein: CATGSQGSNQPQHF

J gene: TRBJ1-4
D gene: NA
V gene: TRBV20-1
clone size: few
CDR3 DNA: TGCAGTGTCGAAGACAGCCCTAATGAAAAACTGTTTTTT
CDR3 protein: CSVEDSPNEKLFF

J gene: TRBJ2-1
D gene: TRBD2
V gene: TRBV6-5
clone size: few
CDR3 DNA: TGTGCCAGCAGTTATTCGGGAAACTTAGCGGGGGGATACAATGAGCAGTTCTTC
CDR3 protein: CASSYSGNLAGGYNEQFF

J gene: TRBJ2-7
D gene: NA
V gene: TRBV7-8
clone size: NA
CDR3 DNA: TGTGCCAGCAGCTTAGTTGCAGGGGAGCACGAGCAGTACTTC
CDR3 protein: CASSLVAGEHEQYF

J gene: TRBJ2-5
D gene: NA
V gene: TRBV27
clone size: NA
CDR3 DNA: TGTGCCAGCAAAACCTTCCCCCAAGAGACCCAGTACTTC
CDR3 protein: CASKTFPQETQYF

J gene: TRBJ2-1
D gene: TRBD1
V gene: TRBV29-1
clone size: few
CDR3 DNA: TGCAGCGTTGAAGTCCGGGACAGACGATACAATGAGCAGTTCTTC
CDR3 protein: CSVEVRDRRYNEQFF

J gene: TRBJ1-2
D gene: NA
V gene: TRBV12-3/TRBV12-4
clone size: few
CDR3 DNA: TGTGCCAGCAGTTCTAAGGGTGATGGCTACACCTTC
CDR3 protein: CASSSKGDGYTF

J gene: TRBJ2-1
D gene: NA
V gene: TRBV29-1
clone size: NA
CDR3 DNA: TGCAGCGTAATGCCTTGGGGGGTAGTTGAGCAGTTCTTC
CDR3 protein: CSVMPWGVVEQFF

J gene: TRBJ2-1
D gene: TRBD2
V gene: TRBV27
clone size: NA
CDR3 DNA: TGTGCCAGCAGTGGGGGGACTATCAGGGTCTTC
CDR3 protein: CASSGGTIRVF

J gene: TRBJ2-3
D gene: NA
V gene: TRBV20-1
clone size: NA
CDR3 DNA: TGCAGTGCGGTCTTGTGGGGAAGCACAGATACGCAGTATTTT
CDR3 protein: CSAVLWGSTDTQYF

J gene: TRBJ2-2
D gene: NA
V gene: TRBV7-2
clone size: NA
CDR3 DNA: TGTGCCAGCCGCAGGGGCGGGGTCCAAGGGGAGCTGTTTTTT
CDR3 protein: CASRRGGVQGELFF

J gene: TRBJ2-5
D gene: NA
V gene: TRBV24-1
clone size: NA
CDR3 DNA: TGTGCCACCAGTGACCCAGGGAAAGAGACCCAGTACTTC
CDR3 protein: CATSDPGKETQYF

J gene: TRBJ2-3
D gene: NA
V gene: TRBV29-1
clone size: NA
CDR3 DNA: TGCAGCGTTGAGAGGGGGCGGGGTGGAACAGATACGCAGTATTTT
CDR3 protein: CSVERGRGGTDTQYF

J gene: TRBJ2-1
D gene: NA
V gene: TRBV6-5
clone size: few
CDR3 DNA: TGTGCCAGCAGTTACGGGACTGCTTACAATGAGCAGTTCTTC
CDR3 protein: CASSYGTAYNEQFF

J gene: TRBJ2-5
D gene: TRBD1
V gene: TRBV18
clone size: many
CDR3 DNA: TGTGCCAGCTCCAGAGGACAGGGGGAGACCCAGTACTTC
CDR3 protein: CASSRGQGETQYF

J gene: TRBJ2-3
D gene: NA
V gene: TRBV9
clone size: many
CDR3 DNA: TGTGCCAGCAGCCTCGATAGGTTCACAGATACGCAGTATTTT
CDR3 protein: CASSLDRFTDTQYF

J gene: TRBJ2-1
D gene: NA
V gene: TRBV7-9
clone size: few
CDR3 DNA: TGTGCCAGCAGCTTAGAAGCCCTAAACAATGAGCAGTTCTTC
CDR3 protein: CASSLEALNNEQFF

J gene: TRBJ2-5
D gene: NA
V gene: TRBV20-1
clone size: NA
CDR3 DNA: TGCAGTGCTAGAGATATAAGTAATAGAGCCGGGGAGACCCAGTACTTC
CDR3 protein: CSARDISNRAGETQYF

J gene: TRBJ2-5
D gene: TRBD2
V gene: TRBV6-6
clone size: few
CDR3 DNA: TGTGCCAGCATAGCGGGGGGTTTAGAGACCCAGTACTTC
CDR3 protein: CASIAGGLETQYF

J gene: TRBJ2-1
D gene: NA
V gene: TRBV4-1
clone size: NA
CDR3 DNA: TGTGCCAGGGGCCCGCGGGGACAGCACAATGAGCAGTTCTTC
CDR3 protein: CARGPRGQHNEQFF

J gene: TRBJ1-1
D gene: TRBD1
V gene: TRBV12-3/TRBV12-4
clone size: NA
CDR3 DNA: TGTGCCAGCAGTTCTCCGGGACAGGTGAACACTGAAGCTTTCTTT
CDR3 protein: CASSSPGQVNTEAFF

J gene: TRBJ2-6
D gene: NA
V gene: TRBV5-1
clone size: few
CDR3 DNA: TGCGCCAGCAGCTTGCTTTACTCTGGGGCCAACGTCCTGACTTTC
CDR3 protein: CASSLLYSGANVLTF

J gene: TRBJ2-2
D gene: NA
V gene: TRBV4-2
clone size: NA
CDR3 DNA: TGTGCCAGCAGCCCCGGGATCCTCTCCGGGGAGCTGTTTTTT
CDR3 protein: CASSPGILSGELFF

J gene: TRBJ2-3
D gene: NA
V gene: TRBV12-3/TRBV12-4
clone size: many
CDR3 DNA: TGTGCCAGCAGCCCGAGAGTGACAGATACGCAGTATTTT
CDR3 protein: CASSPRVTDTQYF

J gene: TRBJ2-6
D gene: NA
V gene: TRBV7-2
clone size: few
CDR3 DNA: TGTGCCAGCAGCTTAGCGCTCCGAGTGACGGGTGCCCCCACTGGGGCCAACGTCCTGACTTTC
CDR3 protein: CASSLALRVTGAPTGANVLTF

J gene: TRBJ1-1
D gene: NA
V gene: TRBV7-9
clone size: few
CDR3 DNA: TGTGCCAGCAGCTCCCCTCGACAGGAAGCTTTCTTT
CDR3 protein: CASSSPRQEAFF

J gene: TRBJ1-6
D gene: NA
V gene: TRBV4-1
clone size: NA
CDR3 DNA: TGCGCCAGCAGCCAATTCAATCCAGTGGGCTCCTATAATTCACCCCTCCACTTT
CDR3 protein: CASSQFNPVGSYNSPLHF

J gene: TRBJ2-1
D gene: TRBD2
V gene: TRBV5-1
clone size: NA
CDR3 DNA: TGCGCCAGCAGCCCGGGGGGGGCAGTCAATGAGCAGTTCTTC
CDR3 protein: CASSPGGAVNEQFF

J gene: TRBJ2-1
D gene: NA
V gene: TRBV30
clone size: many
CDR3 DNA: TGTGCCTGGATTAGCGGTGTAAGCTCCTACAATGAGCAGTTCTTC
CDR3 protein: CAWISGVSSYNEQFF

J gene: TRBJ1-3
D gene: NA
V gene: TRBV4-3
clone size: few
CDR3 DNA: TGCGCCAGCAGCCAGGATCCGGGACACCTAAACACCATATATTTT
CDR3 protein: CASSQDPGHLNTIYF

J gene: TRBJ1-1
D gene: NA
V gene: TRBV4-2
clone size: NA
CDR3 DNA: TGTGCCAGCAGAGATCACGGGGGTTCTCGAGCTTTCTTT
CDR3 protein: CASRDHGGSRAFF

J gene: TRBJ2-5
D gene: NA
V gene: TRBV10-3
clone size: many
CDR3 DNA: TGTGCCATCAGGGACGGGAGCGCCCAAGAGACCCAGTACTTC
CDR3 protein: CAIRDGSAQETQYF

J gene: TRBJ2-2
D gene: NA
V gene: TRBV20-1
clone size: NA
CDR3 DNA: TGCAGTGCTAGAGCTCCGGGGAAGCCGCCCGGGGAGCTGTTTTTT
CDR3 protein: CSARAPGKPPGELFF

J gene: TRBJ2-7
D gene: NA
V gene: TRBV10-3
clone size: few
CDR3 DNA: TGTGCCATCGGCAGGGATCACGAGCAGTACTTC
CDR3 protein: CAIGRDHEQYF

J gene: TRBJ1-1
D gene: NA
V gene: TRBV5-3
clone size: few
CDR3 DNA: TGTGCCAGAAGCTCTACTACAGGAGATAGCGCTGAAGCTTTCTTT
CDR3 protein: CARSSTTGDSAEAFF

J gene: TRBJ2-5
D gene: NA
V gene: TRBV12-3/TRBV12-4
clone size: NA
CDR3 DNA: TGTGCCAGCAGTCCGGGCCCCTCGAAAGCTCAAGAGACCCAGTACTTC
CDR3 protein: CASSPGPSKAQETQYF